This T cell receptor beta chain was sequenced in a study of CD8+ T cells in alopecia areata. At the level of the study: The drug, oral tofacitinib, was given to treated patients at 5 to 10 mg twice daily.

Notes on the study in general: The study found higher clonality in lesional than normal scalp, especially in alopecia totalis/universalis.

Germline CDR1 reads MGHRA; CDR2 reads YSYEKL. V lost 1 base and J 1 base, leaving 7 bases between the germline ends. CDR3 length equals 15 residues. Points on this clone: Its antigen is currently unknown.

Extraction of RNA preceded its reverse transcription into cDNA, which served as the sequencing template. Clones were sequenced by immunoSEQ multiplex PCR, and TCRdb holds only the in-frame ones, with some missing. Among about 180,000 clones listed, 59% were seen once. This specimen was CD4+ T cells sorted from blood, taken at week 0. The receptor's source is a human donor with alopecia areata. This rearrangement joins TRBV4-1 to TRBJ2-2; tentative D call: TRBD2 (5 bases). In DNA form, the CDR3 reads TGCGCCAGCAGCCAAGGGACTTTGAACACCGGGGAGCTGTTTTTT. Translating gives CASSQGTLNTGELFF.